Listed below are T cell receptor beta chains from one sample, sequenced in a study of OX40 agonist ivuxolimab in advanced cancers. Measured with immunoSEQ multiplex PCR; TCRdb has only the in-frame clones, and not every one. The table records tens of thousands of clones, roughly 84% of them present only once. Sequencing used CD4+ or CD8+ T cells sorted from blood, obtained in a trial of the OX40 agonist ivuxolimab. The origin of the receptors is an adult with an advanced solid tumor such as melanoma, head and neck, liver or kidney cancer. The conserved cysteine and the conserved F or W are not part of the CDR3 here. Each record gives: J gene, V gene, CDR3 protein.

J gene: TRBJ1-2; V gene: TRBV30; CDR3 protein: AWSQSTRYGYT
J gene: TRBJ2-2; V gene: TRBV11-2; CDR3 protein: ASSLWTSGGDGELF
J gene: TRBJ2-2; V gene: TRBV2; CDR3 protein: ATRDTRNTGELF
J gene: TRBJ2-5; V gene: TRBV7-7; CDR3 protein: ASSLGRRQETQY
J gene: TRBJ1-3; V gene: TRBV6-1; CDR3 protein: AGGTGGTGNTIY
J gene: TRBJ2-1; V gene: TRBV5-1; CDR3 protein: ASSSGLAGGHEQF
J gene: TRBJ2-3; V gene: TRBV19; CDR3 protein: ASSIPSGTDTQY
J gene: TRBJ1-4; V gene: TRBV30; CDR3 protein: AWRGRDEKLF
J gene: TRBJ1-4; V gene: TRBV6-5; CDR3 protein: ASGGQGGEKLF
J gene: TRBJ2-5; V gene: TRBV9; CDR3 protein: ASSPRLAGGLETQY
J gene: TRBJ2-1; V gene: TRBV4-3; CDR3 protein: ASSQEPSGRGNEQF
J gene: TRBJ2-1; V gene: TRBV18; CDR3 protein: ASSPLLQEQF
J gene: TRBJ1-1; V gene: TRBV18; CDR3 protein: ASSPQVNTEAF
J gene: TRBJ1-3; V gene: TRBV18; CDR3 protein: ASSPGRQGGNTIY
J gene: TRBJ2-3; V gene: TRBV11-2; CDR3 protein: ASSPRASPSADTQY
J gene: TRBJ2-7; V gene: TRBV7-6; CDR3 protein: ASSLEASGRAGRLDEQY
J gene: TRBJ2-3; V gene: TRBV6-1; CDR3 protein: ASSEEIPPDTQY
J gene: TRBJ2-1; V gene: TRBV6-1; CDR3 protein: ASSESLAGGYEQF
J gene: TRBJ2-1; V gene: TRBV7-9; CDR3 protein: ASSRGLVGQQF
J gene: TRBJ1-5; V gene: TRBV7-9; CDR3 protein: ASSLGSGWPQH
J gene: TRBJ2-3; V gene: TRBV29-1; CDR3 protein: SVGRTGSDTQY
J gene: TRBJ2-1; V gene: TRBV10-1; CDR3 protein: ASSEGVAGGLGQF
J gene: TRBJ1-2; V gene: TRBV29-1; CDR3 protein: SVDGGRLYGYT
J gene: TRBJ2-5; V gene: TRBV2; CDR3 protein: ASSENTRPQETQY
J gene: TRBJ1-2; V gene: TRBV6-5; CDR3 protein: ASSYLGTESYGYT
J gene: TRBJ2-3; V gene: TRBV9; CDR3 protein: ASSAWTSKTDTQY
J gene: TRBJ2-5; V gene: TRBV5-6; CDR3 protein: ASTIARWDGETQY
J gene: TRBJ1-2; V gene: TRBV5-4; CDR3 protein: ASSWPAGGLPGYT
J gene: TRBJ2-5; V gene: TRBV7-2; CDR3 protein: ASSLVGVTQY
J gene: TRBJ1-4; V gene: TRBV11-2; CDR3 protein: ASSFSRRTGGALNEKLF
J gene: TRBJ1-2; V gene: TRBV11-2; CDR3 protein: ASSLRGQDGYGYT
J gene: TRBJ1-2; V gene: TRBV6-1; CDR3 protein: ASSEWGEGYT
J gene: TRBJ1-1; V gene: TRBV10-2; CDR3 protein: ASIGQASSTEAF
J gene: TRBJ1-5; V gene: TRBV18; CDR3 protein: ASSPGAPSNQPQH
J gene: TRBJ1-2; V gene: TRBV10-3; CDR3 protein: AISDPDRAKEGYT
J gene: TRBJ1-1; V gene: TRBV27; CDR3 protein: ASSPRSDTEAF
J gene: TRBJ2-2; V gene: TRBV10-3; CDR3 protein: AIRGGRALTGELF
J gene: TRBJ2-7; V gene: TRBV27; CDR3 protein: ASARGGSYEQY
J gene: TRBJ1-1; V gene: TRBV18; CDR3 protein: ASSPLSGGEAF
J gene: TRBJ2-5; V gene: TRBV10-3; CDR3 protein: AIKGVPQETQY
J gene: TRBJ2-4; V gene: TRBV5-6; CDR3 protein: ASSTLEDFVKNIQY
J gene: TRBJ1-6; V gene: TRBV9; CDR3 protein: ASSVQGGNSPLH
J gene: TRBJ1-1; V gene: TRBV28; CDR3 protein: VVAGGLRNTEAF
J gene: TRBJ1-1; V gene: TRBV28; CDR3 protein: ASSSHTTGGIDTEAF
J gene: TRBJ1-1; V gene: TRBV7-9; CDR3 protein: ASSLHSLNTEAF